Listed here is a single T cell receptor beta chain. What it recognizes is unknown. This sample is drawn from a study of CD8+ T cells in alopecia areata. Study-wide background: Treated patients received oral tofacitinib, 5 to 10 mg twice daily. Using the percentage of affected scalp area, treated patients' severity was scored.

The authors extracted RNA and reverse transcribed it into cDNA as the sequencing template. The repertoire was sequenced with immunoSEQ multiplex PCR; TCRdb's copy has only in-frame clones and lacks some. The profile shows about 190,000 clones, roughly three fifths of them singletons. The treatment denotes: oral pan-JAK inhibitor, 5-10 mg twice daily. Researchers gathered lesional scalp punch biopsies and peripheral blood from patients with alopecia areata. Overall study results and limits: Scalp samples also yield sequences of resident alphabeta T cells from normal skin.

The source was CD4+ T cells sorted from blood, collected at week 4, from a patient treated with tofacitinib. This receptor was obtained from a human donor with alopecia areata.

CDR3 bases: TGTGCCAGCAGTTATCCCGGGACTCACGAGCAGTACTTC. This sequence encodes CASSYPGTHEQYF. The chain has TRBV27 and TRBJ2-7, with a weak D call TRBD2 (6 bases). The length of the CDR3 is 13 residues. The germline V gene has CDR1 MNHEY and CDR2 SMNVEV (reference sequence). V was trimmed by 4 bases and J by 5 bases, leaving 12 bases between them.